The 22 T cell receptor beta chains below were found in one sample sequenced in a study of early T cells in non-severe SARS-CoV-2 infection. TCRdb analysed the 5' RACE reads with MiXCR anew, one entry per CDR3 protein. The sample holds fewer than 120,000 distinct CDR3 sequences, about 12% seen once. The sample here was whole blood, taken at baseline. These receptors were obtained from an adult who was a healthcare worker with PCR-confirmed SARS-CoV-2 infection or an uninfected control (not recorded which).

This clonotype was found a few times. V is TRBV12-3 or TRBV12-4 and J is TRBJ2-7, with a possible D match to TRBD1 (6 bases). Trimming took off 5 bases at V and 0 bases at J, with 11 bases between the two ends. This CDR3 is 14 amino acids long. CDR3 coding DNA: TGTGCCAGCAGTCAGGGGACGGTCTCCTACGAGCAGTACTTC. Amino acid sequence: CASSQGTVSYEQYF.

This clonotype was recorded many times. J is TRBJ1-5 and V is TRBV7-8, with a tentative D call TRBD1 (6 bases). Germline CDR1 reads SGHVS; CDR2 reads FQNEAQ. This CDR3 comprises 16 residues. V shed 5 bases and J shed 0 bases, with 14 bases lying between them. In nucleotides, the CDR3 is TGTGCCAGCAGCAGCCAGGGGAGGGATAGCAATCAGCCCCAGCATTTT. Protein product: CASSSQGRDSNQPQHF.

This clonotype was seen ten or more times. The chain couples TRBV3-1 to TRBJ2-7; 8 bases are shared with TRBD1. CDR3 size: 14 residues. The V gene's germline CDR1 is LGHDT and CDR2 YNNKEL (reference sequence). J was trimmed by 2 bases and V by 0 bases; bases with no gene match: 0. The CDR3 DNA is TGTGCCAGCAGCCAAGACAGGGGGCCCTACGAGCAGTACTTC. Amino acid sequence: CASSQDRGPYEQYF.

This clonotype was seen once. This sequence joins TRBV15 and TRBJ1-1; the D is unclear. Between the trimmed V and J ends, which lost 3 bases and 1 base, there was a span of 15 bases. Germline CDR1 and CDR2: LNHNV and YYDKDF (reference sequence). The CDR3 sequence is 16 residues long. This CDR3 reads CATSRDTRKPNTEAFF. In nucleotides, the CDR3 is TGTGCCACCAGCAGGGATACCCGAAAACCGAACACTGAAGCTTTCTTT.

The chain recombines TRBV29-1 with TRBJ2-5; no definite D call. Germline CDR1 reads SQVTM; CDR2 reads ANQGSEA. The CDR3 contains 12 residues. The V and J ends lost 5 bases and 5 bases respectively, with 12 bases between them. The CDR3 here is CSVRASSETQYF. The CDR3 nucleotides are TGCAGCGTTAGGGCTAGTAGTGAGACCCAGTACTTC. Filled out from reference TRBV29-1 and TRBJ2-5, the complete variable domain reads SAVISQKPSRDICQRGTSLTIQCQVDSQVTMMFWYRQQPGQSLTLIATANQGSEATYESGFVIDKFPISRPNLTFSTLTVSNMSPEDSSIYLCSVRASSETQYFGPGTRLLVL.

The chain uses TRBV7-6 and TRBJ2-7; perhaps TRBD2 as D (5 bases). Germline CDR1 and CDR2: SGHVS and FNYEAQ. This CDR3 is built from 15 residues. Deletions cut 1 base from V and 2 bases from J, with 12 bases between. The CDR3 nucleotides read TGTGCCAGCAGCTTAGGGATAGCGCAGACCTACGAGCAGTACTTC. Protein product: CASSLGIAQTYEQYF.

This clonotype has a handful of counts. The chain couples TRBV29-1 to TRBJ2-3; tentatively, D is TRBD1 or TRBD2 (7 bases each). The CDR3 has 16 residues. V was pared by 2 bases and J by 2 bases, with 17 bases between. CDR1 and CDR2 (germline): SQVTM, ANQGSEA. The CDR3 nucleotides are TGCAGCGTTGAATTAAGCGGGACAGAAATCACAGATACGCAGTATTTT. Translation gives CSVELSGTEITDTQYF.

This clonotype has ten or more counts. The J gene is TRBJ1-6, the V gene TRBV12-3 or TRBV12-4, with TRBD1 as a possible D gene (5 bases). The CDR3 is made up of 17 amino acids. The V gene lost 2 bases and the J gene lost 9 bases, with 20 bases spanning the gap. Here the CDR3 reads CASSLRSGGPVGSPLHF. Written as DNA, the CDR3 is TGTGCCAGCAGTTTAAGGTCCGGGGGACCAGTGGGTTCACCCCTCCACTTT.

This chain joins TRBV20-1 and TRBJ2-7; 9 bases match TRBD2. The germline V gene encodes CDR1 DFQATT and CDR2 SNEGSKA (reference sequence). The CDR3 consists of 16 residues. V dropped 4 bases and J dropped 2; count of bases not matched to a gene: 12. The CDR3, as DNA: TGCAGTGCTACTCCGACTAGCGGATTGAGGGCCTACGAGCAGTACTTC. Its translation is CSATPTSGLRAYEQYF.

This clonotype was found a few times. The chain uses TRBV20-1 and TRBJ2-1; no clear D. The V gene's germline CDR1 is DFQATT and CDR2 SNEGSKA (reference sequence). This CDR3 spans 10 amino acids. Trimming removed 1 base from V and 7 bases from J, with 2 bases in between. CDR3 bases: TGCAGTGCTAGAGCGAATGAGCAGTTCTTC. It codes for CSARANEQFF.

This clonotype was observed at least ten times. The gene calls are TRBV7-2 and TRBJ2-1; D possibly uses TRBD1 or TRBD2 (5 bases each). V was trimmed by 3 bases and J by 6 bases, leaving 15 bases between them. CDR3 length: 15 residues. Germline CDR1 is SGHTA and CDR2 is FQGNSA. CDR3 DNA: TGTGCCAGCAGCTTCCTGGGACCAGTAGGCAATGAGCAGTTCTTC. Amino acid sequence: CASSFLGPVGNEQFF.

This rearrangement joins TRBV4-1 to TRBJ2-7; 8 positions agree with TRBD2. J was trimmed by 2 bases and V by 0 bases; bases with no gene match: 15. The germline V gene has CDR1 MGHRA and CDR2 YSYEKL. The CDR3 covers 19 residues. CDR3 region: CASSQEPTSLAGFTYEQYF. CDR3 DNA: TGCGCCAGCAGCCAAGAACCAACTTCCCTAGCGGGCTTTACCTACGAGCAGTACTTC.

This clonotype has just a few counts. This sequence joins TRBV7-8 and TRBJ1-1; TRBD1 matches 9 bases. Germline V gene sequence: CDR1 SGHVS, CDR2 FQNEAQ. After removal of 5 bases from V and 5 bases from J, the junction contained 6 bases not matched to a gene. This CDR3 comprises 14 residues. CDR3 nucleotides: TGTGCCAGCAGCCCGGGGACAGGGTTTACTGAAGCTTTCTTT. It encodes CASSPGTGFTEAFF.

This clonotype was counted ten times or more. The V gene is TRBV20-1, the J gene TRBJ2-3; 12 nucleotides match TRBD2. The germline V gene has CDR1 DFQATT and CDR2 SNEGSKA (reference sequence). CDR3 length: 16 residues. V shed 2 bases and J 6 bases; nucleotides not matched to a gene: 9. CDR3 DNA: TGCAGTGCTAGACCCCCCCTAGCGGGAGGGCCGGATACGCAGTATTTT. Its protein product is CSARPPLAGGPDTQYF.

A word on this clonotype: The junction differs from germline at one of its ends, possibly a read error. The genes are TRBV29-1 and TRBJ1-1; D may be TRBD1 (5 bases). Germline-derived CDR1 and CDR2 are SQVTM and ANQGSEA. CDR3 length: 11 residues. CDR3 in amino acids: CSVEGIQGTVF. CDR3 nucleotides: TGCAGCGTTGAAGGGATACAAGGGACGGTCTTT.

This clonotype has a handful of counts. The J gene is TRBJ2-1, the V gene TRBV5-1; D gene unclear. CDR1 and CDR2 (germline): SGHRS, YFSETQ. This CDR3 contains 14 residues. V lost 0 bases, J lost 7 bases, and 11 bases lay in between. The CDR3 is CASSLASGENEQFF. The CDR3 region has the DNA TGCGCCAGCAGCTTGGCCTCAGGAGAGAATGAGCAGTTCTTC.

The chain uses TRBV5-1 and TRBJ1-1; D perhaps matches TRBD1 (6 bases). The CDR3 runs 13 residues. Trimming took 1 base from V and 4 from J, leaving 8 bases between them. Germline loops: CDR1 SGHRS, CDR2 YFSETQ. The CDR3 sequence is CASSLRGSTEAFF. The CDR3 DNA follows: TGCGCCAGCAGCTTGAGGGGGTCCACTGAAGCTTTCTTT.

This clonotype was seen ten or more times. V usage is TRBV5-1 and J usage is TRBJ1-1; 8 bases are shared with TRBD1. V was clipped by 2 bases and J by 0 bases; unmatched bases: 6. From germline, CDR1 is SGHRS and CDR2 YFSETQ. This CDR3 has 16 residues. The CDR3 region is CASSFAWDRMNTEAFF. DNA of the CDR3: TGCGCCAGCAGCTTCGCCTGGGACAGGATGAACACTGAAGCTTTCTTT.

CDR3 nucleotide sequence: TGTGCCAGCAGCCACGGACGGAGCTCCTACGAGCAGTACTTC. Translation gives CASSHGRSSYEQYF. The V and J genes are TRBV4-2 and TRBJ2-7, with D hard to call. From germline, CDR1 is LGHNA and CDR2 YNFKEQ. V lost 3 bases to trimming and J lost 0 bases, with 9 bases between them. This CDR3 is 14 amino acids long.

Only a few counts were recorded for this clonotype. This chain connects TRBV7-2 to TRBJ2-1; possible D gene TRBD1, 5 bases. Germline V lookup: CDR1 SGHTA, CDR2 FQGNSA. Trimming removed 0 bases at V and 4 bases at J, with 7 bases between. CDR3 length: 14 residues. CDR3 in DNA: TGTGCCAGCAGCTTAGCGACAGTGTACAATGAGCAGTTCTTC. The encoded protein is CASSLATVYNEQFF.

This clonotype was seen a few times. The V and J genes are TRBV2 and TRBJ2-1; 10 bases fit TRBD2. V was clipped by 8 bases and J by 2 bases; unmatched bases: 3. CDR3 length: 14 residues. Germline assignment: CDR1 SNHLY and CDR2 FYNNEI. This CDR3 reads CASEGLAAYNEQFF. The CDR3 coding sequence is TGTGCCAGCGAAGGACTAGCGGCCTACAATGAGCAGTTCTTC.

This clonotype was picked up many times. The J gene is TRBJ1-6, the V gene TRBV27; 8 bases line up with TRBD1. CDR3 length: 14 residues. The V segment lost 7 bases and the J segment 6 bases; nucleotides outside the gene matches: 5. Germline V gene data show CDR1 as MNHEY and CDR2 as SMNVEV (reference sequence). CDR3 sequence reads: CASTQDRANSPLHF. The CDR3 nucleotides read TGTGCCAGCACCCAGGACAGGGCTAATTCACCCCTCCACTTT.